This T cell receptor (beta chain) came from a study of blood T cell repertoires in COVID-19. The CDR3 spans 14 residues. From germline, CDR1 is SGHRS and CDR2 YFSETQ. The V segment lost 1 base and the J segment 5 bases; nucleotides outside the gene matches: 5. Repertoires were generated with immunoSEQ multiplex PCR, while TCRdb's copy carries only in-frame clones and drops some. In the table there are almost 200,000 clones, 86% of which are singletons. The chain combines TRBV5-1 with TRBJ1-2, with 7 nucleotides matching TRBD1. The clonotype originates from a woman in her seventies with acute or convalescent COVID-19. Input material: peripheral blood. In nucleotides, the CDR3 is TGCGCCAGCAGCTTGTTTGGGACAGCTTATGGCTACACCTTC. It yields the protein CASSLFGTAYGYTF.